This T cell receptor beta chain stems from a study of control samples from healthy donors and cancer patients. Measured with immunoSEQ multiplex PCR; TCRdb has only the in-frame clones, and not every one. The profile shows some 140,000 clones, approximately 90% of them singletons. CDR1 and CDR2 from the germline V gene are SGHRS and YFSETQ. This CDR3 is 13 amino acids long. Trimming stripped 1 base from V and 8 bases from J, with 12 bases between. The material sequenced was blood. This receptor was identified in a woman aged 25 to 39 in good health. The chain carries TRBV5-1 and TRBJ1-1, with D possibly TRBD1 on 5 matching bases. CDR3 sequence (DNA): TGCGCCAGCAGCTTGTGGGGCCAGAGAGAAGCTTTCTTT. Translation: CASSLWGQREAFF. The full variable domain, with the rest looked up from reference TRBV5-1 and TRBJ1-1, is KAGVTQTPRYLIKTRGQQVTLSCSPISGHRSVSWYQQTPGQGLQFLFEYFSETQRNKGNFPGRFSGRQFSNSRSEMNVSTLELGDSALYLCASSLWGQREAFFGQGTRLTVV.